The entry below gives a single T cell receptor beta chain sequence along with its context. The source of the sample is a study of blood T cell repertoires in COVID-19. This CDR3 region has 18 residues. Germline CDR1 reads MDHEN; CDR2 reads SYDVKM. V shed 3 bases and J 4 bases; nucleotides not matched to a gene: 11. Profiling relied on immunoSEQ multiplex PCR, and the TCRdb table lists in-frame clones only, not all of them. Among 250,000 or so clones listed, about 91% were seen once. The source is a man between 40 and 49 years old who had been exposed to COVID-19. The chain links TRBV28 to TRBJ2-3; 12 bases are a match to TRBD2. Sequenced material: PBMCs or T cells enriched from blood (not recorded which). The CDR3 protein is CASSFWSSGRAGADTQYF. DNA for the CDR3: TGTGCCAGCAGTTTTTGGTCTAGCGGGAGGGCCGGGGCAGATACGCAGTATTTT.